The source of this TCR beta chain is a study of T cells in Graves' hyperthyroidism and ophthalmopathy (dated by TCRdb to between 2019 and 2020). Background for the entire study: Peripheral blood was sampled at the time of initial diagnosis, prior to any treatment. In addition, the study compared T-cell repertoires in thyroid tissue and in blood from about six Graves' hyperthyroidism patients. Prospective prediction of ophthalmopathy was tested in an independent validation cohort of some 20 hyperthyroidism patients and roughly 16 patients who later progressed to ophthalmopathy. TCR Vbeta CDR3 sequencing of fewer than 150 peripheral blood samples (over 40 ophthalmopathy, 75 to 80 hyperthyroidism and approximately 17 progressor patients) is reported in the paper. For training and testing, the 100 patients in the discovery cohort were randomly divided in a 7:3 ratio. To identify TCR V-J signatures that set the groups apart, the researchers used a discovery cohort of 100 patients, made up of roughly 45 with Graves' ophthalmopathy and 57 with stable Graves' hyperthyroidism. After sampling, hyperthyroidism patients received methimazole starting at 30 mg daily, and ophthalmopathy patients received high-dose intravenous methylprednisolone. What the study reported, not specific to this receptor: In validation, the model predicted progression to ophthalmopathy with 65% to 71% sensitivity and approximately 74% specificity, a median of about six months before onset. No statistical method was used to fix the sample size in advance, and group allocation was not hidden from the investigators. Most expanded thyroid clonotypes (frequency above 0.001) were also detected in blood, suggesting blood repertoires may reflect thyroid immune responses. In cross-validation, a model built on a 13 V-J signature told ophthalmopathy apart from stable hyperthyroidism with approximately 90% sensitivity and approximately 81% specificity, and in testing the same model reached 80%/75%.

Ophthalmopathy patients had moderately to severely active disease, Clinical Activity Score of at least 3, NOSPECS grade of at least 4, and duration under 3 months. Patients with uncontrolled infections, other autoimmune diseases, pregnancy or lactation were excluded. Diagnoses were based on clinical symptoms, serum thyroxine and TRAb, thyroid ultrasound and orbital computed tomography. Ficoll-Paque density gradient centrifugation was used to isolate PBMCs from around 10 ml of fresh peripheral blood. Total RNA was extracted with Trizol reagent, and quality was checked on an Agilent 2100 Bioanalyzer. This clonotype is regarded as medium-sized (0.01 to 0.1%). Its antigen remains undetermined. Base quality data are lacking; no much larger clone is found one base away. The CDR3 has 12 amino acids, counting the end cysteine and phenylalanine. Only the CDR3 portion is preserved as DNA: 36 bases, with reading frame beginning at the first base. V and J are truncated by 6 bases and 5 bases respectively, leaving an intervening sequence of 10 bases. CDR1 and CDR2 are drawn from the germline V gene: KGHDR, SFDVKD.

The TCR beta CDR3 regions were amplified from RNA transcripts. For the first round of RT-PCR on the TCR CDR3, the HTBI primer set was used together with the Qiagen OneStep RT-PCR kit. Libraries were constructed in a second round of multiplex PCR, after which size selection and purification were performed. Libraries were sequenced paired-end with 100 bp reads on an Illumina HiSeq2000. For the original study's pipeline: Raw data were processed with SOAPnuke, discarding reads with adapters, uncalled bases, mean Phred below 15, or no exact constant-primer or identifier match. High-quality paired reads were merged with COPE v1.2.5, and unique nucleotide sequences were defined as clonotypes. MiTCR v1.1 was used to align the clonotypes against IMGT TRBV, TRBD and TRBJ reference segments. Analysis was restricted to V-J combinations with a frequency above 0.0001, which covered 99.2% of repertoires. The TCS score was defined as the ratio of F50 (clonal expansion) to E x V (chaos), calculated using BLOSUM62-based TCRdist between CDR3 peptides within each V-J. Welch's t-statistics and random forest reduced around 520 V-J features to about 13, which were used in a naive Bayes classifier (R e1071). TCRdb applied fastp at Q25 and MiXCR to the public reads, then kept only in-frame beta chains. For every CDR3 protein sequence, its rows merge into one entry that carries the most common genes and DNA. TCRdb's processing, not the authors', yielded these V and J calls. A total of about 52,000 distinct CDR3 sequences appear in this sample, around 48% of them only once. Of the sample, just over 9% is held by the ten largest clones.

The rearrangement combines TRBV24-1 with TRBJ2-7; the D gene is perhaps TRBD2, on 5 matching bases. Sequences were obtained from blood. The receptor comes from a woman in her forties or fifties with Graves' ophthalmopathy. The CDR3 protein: CATSPGWDEQYF. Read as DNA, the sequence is TGTGCCACCAGTCCGGGGTGGGACGAGCAGTACTTC.